This TCR beta chain was captured by sequencing in a study of T cell responses to AZD1222 COVID-19 vaccine. This table comes from immunoSEQ multiplex PCR, and its TCRdb copy is limited to in-frame clones, with some not included. The sample holds about 180,000 clones; 88% are singletons and the top ten take more than 0.4%. The length of the CDR3 is 13 residues. The germline V gene has CDR1 LGHDT and CDR2 YNNKEL (reference sequence). V lost 1 base and J lost 10, with 8 bases in between. The chain is built from TRBV3-1 (or the pseudogene TRBV3-2) and TRBJ1-6; maybe TRBD1 (5 bases). The sequencing here drew on peripheral blood, taken on day 0 of AZD1222 vaccination. The clonotype originates from an adult in good health. The CDR3 is CASSQAGGSPLHF. The CDR3 coding sequence is TGTGCCAGCAGCCAAGCGGGGGGATCACCCCTCCACTTT.